The present T cell receptor beta chain was sequenced within a study of a mutant IDH1 vaccine in newly diagnosed glioma. At the level of the study: Patients were given eight vaccinations, scheduled in weeks 1, 3, 5, 7, 11, 15, 19 and 23. Among treated patients, roughly 60% were male and roughly 38% female, and mean age was 40.4 years.

This clone showed up just a few times. Its target is unknown. Measured with immunoSEQ multiplex PCR; TCRdb has only the in-frame clones, and not every one. The sample contains 30,000 to 40,000 clones, around 81% of which appear only once. General study points: Patients mounted vaccine-induced immune responses in 80% to 95% of cases.

Time point: week 23, last vaccination. Every single dose of the vaccine, 300 ug of mutant IDH1 20-mer peptide, came with topical imiquimod. This CDR3 has 13 residues. CDR1 is SGHTA, CDR2 FQGNSA, per germline. Trimming cost V 5 bases and J 5 bases, with 12 bases left between them. The chain combines TRBV7-2 with TRBJ1-1, with D unclear. The sequenced sample was PBMCs, obtained from a glioma patient whose treatment included an IDH1 peptide vaccine. The receptor comes from a man aged 40-49 years with glioma. The CDR3 loop reads CASSLWSRTEAFF. Here the CDR3 DNA reads TGTGCCAGCAGCCTATGGTCCCGTACTGAAGCTTTCTTT.